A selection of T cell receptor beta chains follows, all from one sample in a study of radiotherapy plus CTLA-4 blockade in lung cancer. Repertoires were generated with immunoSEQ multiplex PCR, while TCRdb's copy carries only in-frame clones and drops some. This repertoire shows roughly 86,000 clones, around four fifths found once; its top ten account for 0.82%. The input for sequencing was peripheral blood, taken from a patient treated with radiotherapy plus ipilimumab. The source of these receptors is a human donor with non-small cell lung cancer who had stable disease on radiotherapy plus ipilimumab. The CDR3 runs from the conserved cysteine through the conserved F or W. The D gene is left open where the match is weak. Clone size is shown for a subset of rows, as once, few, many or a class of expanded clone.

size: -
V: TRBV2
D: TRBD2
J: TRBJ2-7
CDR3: CASSLSGGTYEQYF

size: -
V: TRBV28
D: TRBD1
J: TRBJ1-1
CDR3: CASSSWTGDPNTEAFF

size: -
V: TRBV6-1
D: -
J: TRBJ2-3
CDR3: CASSSRGGTDTQYF

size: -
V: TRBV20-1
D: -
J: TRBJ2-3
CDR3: CSAPTDVGQYF

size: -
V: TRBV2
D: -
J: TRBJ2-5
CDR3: CASGGIRETQYF

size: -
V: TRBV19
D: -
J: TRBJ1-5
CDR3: CASSIVPGPQPQHF

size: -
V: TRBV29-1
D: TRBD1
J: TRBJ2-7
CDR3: CSVVGQGYEQYF

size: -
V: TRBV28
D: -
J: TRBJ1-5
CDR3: CASSFLGRRQPQHF

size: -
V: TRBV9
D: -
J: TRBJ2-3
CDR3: CASSVGGWEGVTDTQYF

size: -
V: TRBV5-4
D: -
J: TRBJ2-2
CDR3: CASSLGGLNTGELFF

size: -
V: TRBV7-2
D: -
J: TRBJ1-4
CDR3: CASSFGGVMGEKLFF

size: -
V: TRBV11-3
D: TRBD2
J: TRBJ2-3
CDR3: CASSTSGRTDTQYF

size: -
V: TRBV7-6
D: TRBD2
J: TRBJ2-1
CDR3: CASSLGLAGDPTSEQFF

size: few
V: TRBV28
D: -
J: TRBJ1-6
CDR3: CASTRAGVGSPLHF

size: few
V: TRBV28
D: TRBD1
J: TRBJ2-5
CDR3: CASSYAGTGAETQYF

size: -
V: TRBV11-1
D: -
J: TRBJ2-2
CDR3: CASRSGAGELFF

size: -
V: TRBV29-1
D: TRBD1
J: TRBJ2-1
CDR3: CSVSGDRIYNEQFF

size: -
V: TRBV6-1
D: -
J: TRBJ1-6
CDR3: CASIKSSYNSPLHF

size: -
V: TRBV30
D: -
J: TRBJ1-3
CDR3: CAWSQGRRGNTIYF

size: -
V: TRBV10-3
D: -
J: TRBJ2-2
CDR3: CAIEPESGELFF

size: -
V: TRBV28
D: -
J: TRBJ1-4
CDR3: CASNTYSLGMKEKLFF

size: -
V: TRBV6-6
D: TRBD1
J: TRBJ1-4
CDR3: CASRLRGTGYEKLFF

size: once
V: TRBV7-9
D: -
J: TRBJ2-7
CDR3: CASSPDRPHEQYF

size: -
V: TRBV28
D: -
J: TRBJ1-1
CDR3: CASKQTENTEAFF

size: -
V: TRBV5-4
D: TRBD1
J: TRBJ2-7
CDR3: CASSPMTGDTSEQYF

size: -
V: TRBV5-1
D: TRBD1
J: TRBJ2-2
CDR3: CASSSGGYRDRNGATGELFF

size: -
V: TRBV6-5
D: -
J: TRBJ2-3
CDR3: CASRGRVTDTQYF

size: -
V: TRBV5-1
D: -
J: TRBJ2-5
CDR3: CASSYPDRQETQYF

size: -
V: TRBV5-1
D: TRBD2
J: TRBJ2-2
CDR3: CASSGTSGGPSLTGELFF

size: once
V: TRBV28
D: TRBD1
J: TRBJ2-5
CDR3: CASSLRTGGLETQYF

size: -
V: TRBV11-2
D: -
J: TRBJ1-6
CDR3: CASSLTLINSPLHF

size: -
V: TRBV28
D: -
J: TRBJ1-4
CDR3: CASSSNEKLFF

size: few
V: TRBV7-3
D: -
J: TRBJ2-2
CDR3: CASSLASGELFF

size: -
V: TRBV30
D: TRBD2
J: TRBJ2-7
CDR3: CAWRRAGANSYEQYF

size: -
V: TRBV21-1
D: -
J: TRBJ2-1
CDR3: CASSIYGKTNPYNEQFF

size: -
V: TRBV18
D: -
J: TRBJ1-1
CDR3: CASSRNSGQNTEAFF

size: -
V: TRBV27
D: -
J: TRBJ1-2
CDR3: CASSDSAYNYGYTF

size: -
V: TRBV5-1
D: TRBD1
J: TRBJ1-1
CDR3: CASSPLQGGRTEAFF

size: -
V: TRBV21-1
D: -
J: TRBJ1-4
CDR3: CASSRPSNEKLFF

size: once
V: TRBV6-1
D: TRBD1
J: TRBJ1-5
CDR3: CTSGGDRAMSNQPQHF

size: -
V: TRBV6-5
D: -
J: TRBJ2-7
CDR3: CASTRSPGPYEQYF

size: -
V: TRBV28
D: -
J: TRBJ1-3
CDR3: CASSTSVISGNTIYF

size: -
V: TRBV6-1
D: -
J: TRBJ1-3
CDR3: CASSYSYTIYF

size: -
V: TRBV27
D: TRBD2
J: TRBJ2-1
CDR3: CASSLFLSSSGPSSEQFF

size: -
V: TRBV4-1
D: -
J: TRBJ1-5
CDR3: CASSQEITRTPDISNQPQHF

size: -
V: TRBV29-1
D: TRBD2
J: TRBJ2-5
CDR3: CSVDPSGRSETQYF

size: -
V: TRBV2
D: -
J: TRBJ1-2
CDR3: CASSDQIHGYTF

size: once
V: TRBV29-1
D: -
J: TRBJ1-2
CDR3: CSVWGGEHGYTF

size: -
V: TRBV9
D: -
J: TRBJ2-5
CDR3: CASSVREGGETQYF

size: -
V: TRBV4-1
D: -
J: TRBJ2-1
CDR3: CASSPGLLGNEQFF

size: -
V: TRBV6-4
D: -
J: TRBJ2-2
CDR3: CASSLGTDTGELFF

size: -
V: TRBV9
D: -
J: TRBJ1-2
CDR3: CASSVADSPIGNYGYTF

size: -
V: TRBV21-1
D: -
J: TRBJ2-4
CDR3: CASSTRREGNIQYF

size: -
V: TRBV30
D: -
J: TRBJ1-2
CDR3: CAWTIGLGNYGYTF

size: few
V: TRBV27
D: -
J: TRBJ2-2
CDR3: CASISAGALVTGELFF

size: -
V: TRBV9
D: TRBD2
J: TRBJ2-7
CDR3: CASSVGASGGRYEQYF